This T cell receptor (beta chain) was observed in a study of vaccination and CD4 T cells after COVID-19. The Oncomine TCR Beta short-read assay was what sequenced the DNA obtained from cultured CD4+ T cells. Via MiXCR, TCRdb re-called the PCR reads, giving one row per CDR3 protein. The table includes under 25,000 distinct CDR3 sequences, roughly 47% detected once. Treatment reported: roughly ten-day PBMC culture with coronavirus spike peptide pools or control peptides (ViraFEST assay). Germline V lookup: CDR1 ENHRY, CDR2 SYGVKD. V gave up 4 bases and J gave up 3 bases, with 18 bases separating them. CDR3 length: 16 amino acids. Notes on this clonotype: Its target is unknown.

The specimen comprised CD4+ T cells from blood, cultured in vitro, sampled before SARS-CoV-2 vaccination. This sequence was found in a human donor who had recovered from COVID-19. V usage is TRBV10-3 and J usage is TRBJ1-1; the D gene is possibly TRBD1 (6 bases). This chain's CDR3 is CAISGGVGGADTEAFF. The CDR3 DNA reads TGTGCCATCAGTGGGGGGGTGGGGGGGGCGGACACTGAAGCTTTCTTT.